Listed below are T cell receptor beta chains from one sample, sequenced in a study of blood T cell repertoires in COVID-19. The repertoire was sequenced with immunoSEQ multiplex PCR; TCRdb's copy has only in-frame clones and lacks some. The data contain about 160,000 clones, 88% of them singletons. Specimen: PBMCs or T cells enriched from blood (not recorded which). The source is a woman aged 45-65 years who had recovered from COVID-19. Both conserved end residues are part of each CDR3. The D gene is left open where the match is weak. Size tells how often a clone was seen (once, few, many) or the class of an expanded clone, and some rows leave it out.

j_call	d_call	v_call	clone_size	cdr3_aa	cdr3_nt
TRBJ2-3	TRBD2	TRBV7-9	.	CASRSRTSRTDTQYF	TGTGCCAGCAGATCGCGGACTAGCCGTACAGATACGCAGTATTTT
TRBJ2-1	.	TRBV19	many	CASSIFQYNEQFF	TGTGCCAGTAGTATCTTCCAGTACAATGAGCAGTTCTTC
TRBJ1-5	TRBD1	TRBV12-3/TRBV12-4	.	CASSSRGLQPQHF	TGTGCCAGCAGTTCCAGGGGGCTTCAGCCCCAGCATTTT
TRBJ1-1	TRBD1	TRBV28	few	CASPGTGIPVTEAFF	TGTGCCAGCCCCGGGACAGGGATCCCCGTGACTGAAGCTTTCTTT
TRBJ1-2	.	TRBV11-2	.	CASSFGYDESYGYTF	TGTGCCAGCAGCTTCGGGTACGACGAGAGCTATGGCTACACCTTC
TRBJ2-7	.	TRBV5-4	.	CASSTPTRLKDYEQYF	TGTGCCAGCAGCACCCCGACACGGTTGAAGGACTACGAGCAGTACTTC
TRBJ1-1	.	TRBV7-3	.	CASSLGGLGGNTEAFF	TGTGCCAGCAGCTTAGGGGGCTTGGGTGGGAACACTGAAGCTTTCTTT
TRBJ1-2	.	TRBV6-5	.	CASTPSGDIFYGYTF	TGTGCCAGCACCCCCTCAGGGGACATTTTTTATGGCTACACCTTC
TRBJ2-3	TRBD1	TRBV24-1	once	CATSDQGQGVADTQYF	TGTGCCACCAGTGACCAGGGACAGGGGGTCGCAGATACGCAGTATTTT
TRBJ1-1	TRBD1	TRBV4-1	.	CASSLPGQLEEAFF	TGCGCCAGCAGCCTTCCGGGACAGCTGGAGGAAGCTTTCTTT
TRBJ1-2	.	TRBV7-2	.	CASSRDTVNYGYTF	TGTGCCAGCAGCCGGGACACCGTTAACTATGGCTACACCTTC
TRBJ2-3	.	TRBV5-1	.	CASGSGQAVTDTQYF	TGCGCCAGCGGATCAGGGCAGGCAGTAACAGATACGCAGTATTTT
TRBJ1-1	.	TRBV10-3	.	CAITGTRYEAFF	TGTGCCATCACCGGGACACGGTATGAAGCTTTCTTT
TRBJ1-1	.	TRBV20-1	few	CSARGDTEAFF	TGCAGTGCCCGGGGAGATACTGAAGCTTTCTTT
TRBJ2-4	.	TRBV6-2/TRBV6-3	.	CASSYPNTQAKNIQYF	TGTGCCAGCAGTTACCCTAATACTCAAGCCAAAAACATTCAGTACTTC
TRBJ1-2	.	TRBV11-2	.	CASRQRAGDPEYGYTF	TGTGCCAGCAGACAACGTGCCGGGGATCCGGAGTATGGCTACACCTTC
TRBJ2-5	.	TRBV10-3	once	CAIKGLIQETQYF	TGTGCCATCAAGGGACTGATACAAGAGACCCAGTACTTC
TRBJ2-7	.	TRBV18	.	CASSRIPGLLSYEQYF	TGTGCCAGCTCACGCATACCGGGACTGCTCTCCTACGAGCAGTACTTC
TRBJ2-1	TRBD1	TRBV29-1	.	CSVLRYRQGANNEQFF	TGCAGCGTTCTCCGGTACAGACAGGGGGCTAATAATGAGCAGTTCTTC
TRBJ2-1	TRBD1	TRBV4-2	.	CASSQDWTGVNEQFF	TGTGCCAGCAGCCAAGACTGGACAGGGGTGAATGAGCAGTTCTTC